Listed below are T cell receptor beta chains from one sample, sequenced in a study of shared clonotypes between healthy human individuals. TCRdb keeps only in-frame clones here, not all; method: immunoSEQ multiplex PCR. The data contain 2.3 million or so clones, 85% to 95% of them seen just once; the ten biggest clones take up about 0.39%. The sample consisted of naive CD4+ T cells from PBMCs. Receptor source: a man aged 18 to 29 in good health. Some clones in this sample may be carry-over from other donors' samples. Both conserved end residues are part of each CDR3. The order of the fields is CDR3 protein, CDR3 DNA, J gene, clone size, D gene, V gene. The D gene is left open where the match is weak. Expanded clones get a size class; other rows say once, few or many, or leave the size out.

cdr3_aa: CASSFRVWGTQYF
cdr3_nt: TGTGCCAGCAGTTTCCGGGTTTGGGGGACCCAGTACTTC
j_call: TRBJ2-5
clone_size: .
d_call: .
v_call: TRBV28

cdr3_aa: CASSTRTVAKNIQYF
cdr3_nt: TGTGCCAGTAGTACCCGGACGGTAGCCAAAAACATTCAGTACTTC
j_call: TRBJ2-4
clone_size: .
d_call: .
v_call: TRBV19

cdr3_aa: CAISKGLDNEKLFF
cdr3_nt: TGTGCCATCAGCAAGGGCTTGGATAATGAAAAACTGTTTTTT
j_call: TRBJ1-4
clone_size: once
d_call: .
v_call: TRBV10-3

cdr3_aa: CASSLVTGGNEQFF
cdr3_nt: TGCGCCAGCAGCTTGGTAACAGGGGGAAATGAGCAGTTCTTC
j_call: TRBJ2-1
clone_size: .
d_call: TRBD1
v_call: TRBV5-1

cdr3_aa: CASSATRLTVNTEAFF
cdr3_nt: TGTGCCAGCTCAGCCACCCGATTGACAGTGAACACTGAAGCTTTCTTT
j_call: TRBJ1-1
clone_size: .
d_call: .
v_call: TRBV18

cdr3_aa: CSVGGRSTDTQYF
cdr3_nt: TGCAGCGTCGGCGGGAGAAGCACAGATACGCAGTATTTT
j_call: TRBJ2-3
clone_size: .
d_call: TRBD2
v_call: TRBV29-1

cdr3_aa: CASGRDTGELFF
cdr3_nt: TGTGCCAGCGGGCGGGATACCGGGGAGCTGTTTTTT
j_call: TRBJ2-2
clone_size: .
d_call: .
v_call: TRBV2

cdr3_aa: CASSVELVPYNEQFF
cdr3_nt: TGTGCCAGCAGTGTGGAACTAGTCCCCTATAATGAGCAGTTCTTC
j_call: TRBJ2-1
clone_size: .
d_call: .
v_call: TRBV6-4

cdr3_aa: CASSALSRPYGYTF
cdr3_nt: TGTGCCAGCAGTGCCCTTAGTCGGCCCTATGGCTACACCTTC
j_call: TRBJ1-2
clone_size: .
d_call: .
v_call: TRBV27

cdr3_aa: CASSLAGTEYNEQFF
cdr3_nt: TGTGCCAGCAGCTTAGCTGGGACGGAATACAATGAGCAGTTCTTC
j_call: TRBJ2-1
clone_size: .
d_call: .
v_call: TRBV7-9

cdr3_aa: CASSPKGGPYEQYF
cdr3_nt: TGTGCCAGCAGCCCCAAGGGGGGCCCGTACGAGCAGTACTTC
j_call: TRBJ2-7
clone_size: .
d_call: .
v_call: TRBV7-3

cdr3_aa: CASSVRTSGLEQYF
cdr3_nt: TGTGCCAGCAGCGTCCGGACTAGCGGTCTCGAGCAGTACTTC
j_call: TRBJ2-7
clone_size: .
d_call: TRBD2
v_call: TRBV5-8

cdr3_aa: CASSYGTGGNQPQHF
cdr3_nt: TGTGCCAGCAGTTATGGGACAGGGGGCAATCAGCCCCAGCATTTT
j_call: TRBJ1-5
clone_size: .
d_call: TRBD1
v_call: TRBV6-5

cdr3_aa: CASSSSGTSRWEQYF
cdr3_nt: TGTGCCAGCAGCTCCTCCGGGACTTCCCGGTGGGAGCAGTACTTC
j_call: TRBJ2-7
clone_size: .
d_call: .
v_call: TRBV5-8

cdr3_aa: CANREQGNTEAFF
cdr3_nt: TGTGCCAACCGGGAACAGGGGAACACTGAAGCTTTCTTT
j_call: TRBJ1-1
clone_size: .
d_call: .
v_call: TRBV18

cdr3_aa: CASSLEGRAYGYTF
cdr3_nt: TGCGCCAGCAGCTTGGAAGGCAGGGCCTATGGCTACACCTTC
j_call: TRBJ1-2
clone_size: .
d_call: .
v_call: TRBV5-1

cdr3_aa: CASTRRQGLWSYTF
cdr3_nt: TGTGCCAGCACCCGACGACAGGGACTTTGGAGCTACACCTTC
j_call: TRBJ1-2
clone_size: .
d_call: TRBD1
v_call: TRBV6-5

cdr3_aa: CASSTMGQGAEKLFF
cdr3_nt: TGTGCCAGTAGTACTATGGGACAGGGGGCCGAAAAACTGTTTTTT
j_call: TRBJ1-4
clone_size: .
d_call: TRBD1
v_call: TRBV19

cdr3_aa: CANSQEKGTRHF
cdr3_nt: TGCGCCAACAGCCAAGAGAAGGGGACCCGGCATTTT
j_call: TRBJ1-5
clone_size: .
d_call: .
v_call: TRBV4-1

cdr3_aa: CASSYDYYGYTF
cdr3_nt: TGCGCCAGCAGCTACGACTACTATGGCTACACCTTC
j_call: TRBJ1-2
clone_size: .
d_call: .
v_call: TRBV5-1

cdr3_aa: CASRGITEAFF
cdr3_nt: TGTGCCAGCCGTGGGATCACTGAAGCTTTCTTT
j_call: TRBJ1-1
clone_size: .
d_call: .
v_call: TRBV13

cdr3_aa: CASSALEPGHFFYTF
cdr3_nt: TGTGCCAGCAGCGCCCTGGAACCGGGCCACTTCTTCTACACCTTC
j_call: TRBJ1-2
clone_size: .
d_call: .
v_call: TRBV9